This T cell receptor (beta chain) is from a study of coeliac disease. For the study at large: Coeliac patients had active, refractory type I, or gluten-free-diet-controlled disease.

As concerns this clone: Antigen unknown.

Deletions cut 6 bases from V and 2 bases from J, with 16 bases between. The CDR3 spans 15 residues. The germline V gene has CDR1 LNHDA and CDR2 SQIVND (reference sequence). Findings and limits, study-wide: The authors considered this approach unsuitable for unbiased detection of gliadin-specific T cells. TRB repertoires were largely private, with most amino acid sequences found in only one sample.

Profiling relied on immunoSEQ multiplex PCR, and the TCRdb table lists in-frame clones only, not all of them. This sample yields 7,500 to 9,500 clones, of which about 61% are seen a single time; around 21% belongs to the top ten. This rearrangement joins TRBV19 to TRBJ1-1; D not resolved. The TCR was taken from an older woman with celiac disease. Material: lamina propria lymphocytes from the gut. The CDR3 sequence: CASRRQRTANTEAFF. The DNA for the CDR3 is TGTGCCAGTAGGCGGCAGCGGACGGCCAACACTGAAGCTTTCTTT. The variable domain in full, completed from reference TRBV19 and TRBJ1-1, reads DGGITQSPKYLFRKEGQNVTLSCEQNLNHDAMYWYRQDPGQGLRLIYYSQIVNDFQKGDIAEGYSVSREKKESFPLTVTSAQKNPTAFYLCASRRQRTANTEAFFGQGTRLTVV.